Listed below are T cell receptor beta chains from one sample, sequenced in a study of technical replicates of blood from a handful of donors. Repertoires were generated with immunoSEQ multiplex PCR, while TCRdb's copy carries only in-frame clones and drops some. Of about 80,000 clones in the sample, approximately 94% are singletons; the top ten hold around 0.37%. Sequences were obtained from T cells isolated from PBMCs. All receptors derive from a human donor in good health. Both conserved end residues are part of each CDR3. Fields, in order: D gene, V gene, clone size, J gene, CDR3 DNA, CDR3 protein. The D gene is left open where the match is weak. The listing skips clone size in some rows; elsewhere it reads once, few, many or a size class.

d_call: .; v_call: TRBV19; clone_size: .; j_call: TRBJ2-5; cdr3_nt: TGTGCCAGTAGTACAGATAGCGCTCAAGAGACCCAGTACTTC; cdr3_aa: CASSTDSAQETQYF
d_call: TRBD1; v_call: TRBV19; clone_size: .; j_call: TRBJ2-3; cdr3_nt: TGTGCCAGTAGACAGGACAGGGGGTCAGATACGCAGTATTTT; cdr3_aa: CASRQDRGSDTQYF
d_call: TRBD1; v_call: TRBV9; clone_size: .; j_call: TRBJ2-2; cdr3_nt: TGTGCCAGCAGCTATGGGACAGTCTTGGGGACCGGGGAGCTGTTTTTT; cdr3_aa: CASSYGTVLGTGELFF
d_call: .; v_call: TRBV5-5; clone_size: .; j_call: TRBJ2-3; cdr3_nt: TGTGCCAGCAGCTTAGCACTAGCTGGTCCAGATACGCAGTATTTT; cdr3_aa: CASSLALAGPDTQYF
d_call: TRBD1; v_call: TRBV18; clone_size: once; j_call: TRBJ1-5; cdr3_nt: TGTGCCAGCTCACCACCCGACAGGGGCGGACAGCCCCAGCATTTT; cdr3_aa: CASSPPDRGGQPQHF
d_call: .; v_call: TRBV11-3; clone_size: .; j_call: TRBJ1-1; cdr3_nt: TGTGCCAGCAGCTCTCTAGACAGGACCAAAACCACTGAAGCTTTCTTT; cdr3_aa: CASSSLDRTKTTEAFF
d_call: .; v_call: TRBV6-5; clone_size: .; j_call: TRBJ1-1; cdr3_nt: TGTGCCAGCAGTTTGGCAGGGAACACTGAAGCTTTCTTT; cdr3_aa: CASSLAGNTEAFF
d_call: TRBD2; v_call: TRBV6-5; clone_size: once; j_call: TRBJ2-1; cdr3_nt: TGTGCCACCGGGGCCCAGCGGGGTGAGCAGTTCTTC; cdr3_aa: CATGAQRGEQFF
d_call: .; v_call: TRBV5-4; clone_size: .; j_call: TRBJ2-1; cdr3_nt: TGTGCCAGCAGCTTGCCAACCTACTACAATGAGCAGTTCTTC; cdr3_aa: CASSLPTYYNEQFF
d_call: .; v_call: TRBV29-1; clone_size: once; j_call: TRBJ2-7; cdr3_nt: TGCAGCGTTGAAGATGGCGAGGGCAACTACGAGCAGTACTTC; cdr3_aa: CSVEDGEGNYEQYF
d_call: .; v_call: TRBV5-4; clone_size: .; j_call: TRBJ1-3; cdr3_nt: TGTGCCAGCAGCTTCCAACCCTGGGCCTCCTCTGGAAACACCATATATTTT; cdr3_aa: CASSFQPWASSGNTIYF
d_call: .; v_call: TRBV5-6; clone_size: .; j_call: TRBJ2-1; cdr3_nt: TGTGCCAGCAGCTTGATTCTCTTAGCATCCTACAATGAGCAGTTCTTC; cdr3_aa: CASSLILLASYNEQFF
d_call: TRBD2; v_call: TRBV7-2; clone_size: .; j_call: TRBJ2-3; cdr3_nt: TGTGCCACTTCAACGGCGGGAGCGGTAGATACGCAGTATTTT; cdr3_aa: CATSTAGAVDTQYF
d_call: TRBD1; v_call: TRBV27; clone_size: .; j_call: TRBJ2-7; cdr3_nt: TGTGCCAGCAGTTCAGGGGGTGGCATTCTAAAGCAGTACTTC; cdr3_aa: CASSSGGGILKQYF
d_call: .; v_call: TRBV27; clone_size: once; j_call: TRBJ1-1; cdr3_nt: TGTGCCAGCAGTTTGGGAGCCGACGCTTTCTTT; cdr3_aa: CASSLGADAFF
d_call: .; v_call: TRBV9; clone_size: .; j_call: TRBJ2-3; cdr3_nt: TGTGCCAGCAGCGTAGGGGGCCTTAACACAGATACGCAGTATTTT; cdr3_aa: CASSVGGLNTDTQYF
d_call: .; v_call: TRBV11-2; clone_size: .; j_call: TRBJ1-4; cdr3_nt: TGTGCCAGCAGCTCCGGGACGGGGGACGAAAAACTGTTTTTT; cdr3_aa: CASSSGTGDEKLFF
d_call: .; v_call: TRBV7-9; clone_size: .; j_call: TRBJ1-2; cdr3_nt: TGTGCCAGCAGCTTAAGCCGGGACTATGGCTACACCTTC; cdr3_aa: CASSLSRDYGYTF
d_call: TRBD1; v_call: TRBV11-2; clone_size: .; j_call: TRBJ1-5; cdr3_nt: TGTGCCAGCAGCTTACAGGGGGCAGAGCAGCCCCAGCATTTT; cdr3_aa: CASSLQGAEQPQHF
d_call: TRBD2; v_call: TRBV5-1; clone_size: once; j_call: TRBJ2-7; cdr3_nt: TGCGCCAGCAGCCTCCAGACTAGCGGGAGGGCCCTTGCCTACGAGCAGTACTTC; cdr3_aa: CASSLQTSGRALAYEQYF
d_call: .; v_call: TRBV7-8; clone_size: .; j_call: TRBJ1-5; cdr3_nt: TGTGCCAGCAGCCTACTTGTAGGGAGGGATCAGCCCCAGCATTTT; cdr3_aa: CASSLLVGRDQPQHF